These T cell receptor beta chains were read from a single sample in a study of T cell responses to AZD1222 COVID-19 vaccine. Profiling relied on immunoSEQ multiplex PCR, and the TCRdb table lists in-frame clones only, not all of them. The data contain some 80,000 clones, roughly 86% of them singletons. Sequenced material: peripheral blood, taken on day 0 of AZD1222 vaccination. The origin of the receptors is an adult in good health. The conserved cysteine and the conserved F or W are not part of the CDR3 here. A D gene is named only where the DNA matches it firmly.

TRBV5-1,TRBJ2-1,15,TRBD2,ASSTGTSGFIVNEQF
TRBV2,TRBJ2-2,15,TRBD2,ASRPGLAERGTGELF
TRBV18,TRBJ1-1,14,NA,ASSPTPTLVNTEAF
TRBV19,TRBJ1-5,12,NA,ASSIGGTYQPQH
TRBV30,TRBJ2-7,12,NA,AWRRGWGYDEQY
TRBV11-2,TRBJ1-1,16,NA,ASSPPPGLGRLNTEAF
TRBV7-8,TRBJ1-2,13,NA,ASSPRYKGDYGYT
TRBV27,TRBJ1-6,14,TRBD1,ASSAPGTGVNSPLH
TRBV5-1,TRBJ2-3,14,TRBD2,ASSLTSSGVADTQY
TRBV7-9,TRBJ2-2,14,NA,ASSLSARGDAGELF
TRBV19,TRBJ2-6,14,NA,ASSIGRESGANVLT
TRBV6-5,TRBJ1-5,12,NA,ASRSYPRDQPQH
TRBV7-2,TRBJ1-2,12,NA,ASSVQTPLFGYT
TRBV4-2,TRBJ2-1,11,NA,ASSQDSYNEQF
TRBV5-1,TRBJ1-4,12,NA,ASTSGTANEKLF
TRBV5-5,TRBJ2-7,10,NA,ASSLSSYEQY
TRBV28,TRBJ1-2,11,NA,ASSLFSSGSYT